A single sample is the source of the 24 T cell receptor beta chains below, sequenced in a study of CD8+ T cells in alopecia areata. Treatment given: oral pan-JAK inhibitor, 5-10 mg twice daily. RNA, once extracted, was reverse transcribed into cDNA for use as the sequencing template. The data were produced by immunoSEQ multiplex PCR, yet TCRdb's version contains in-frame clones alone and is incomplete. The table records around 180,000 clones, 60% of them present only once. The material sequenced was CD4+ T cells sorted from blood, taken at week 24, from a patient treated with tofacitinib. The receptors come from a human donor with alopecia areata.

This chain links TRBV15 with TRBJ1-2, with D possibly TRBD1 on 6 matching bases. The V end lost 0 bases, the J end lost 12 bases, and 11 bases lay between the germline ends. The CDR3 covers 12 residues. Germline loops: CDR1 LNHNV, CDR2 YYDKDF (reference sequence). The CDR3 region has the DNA TGTGCCACCAGCAGAGATTTAGGGGGGAACACCTTC. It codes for CATSRDLGGNTF.

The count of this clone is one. The CDR3: CASSFRRFGGTDTQYF. CDR3 nucleotide sequence: TGTGCCAGCAGTTTTCGTCGTTTTGGAGGCACAGATACGCAGTATTTT. V and J are TRBV27 and TRBJ2-3; D unclear. Germline CDR1 is MNHEY and CDR2 is SMNVEV (reference sequence). Trimming took off 3 bases at V and 1 base at J, with 14 bases between the two ends. The CDR3 length is 16 residues.

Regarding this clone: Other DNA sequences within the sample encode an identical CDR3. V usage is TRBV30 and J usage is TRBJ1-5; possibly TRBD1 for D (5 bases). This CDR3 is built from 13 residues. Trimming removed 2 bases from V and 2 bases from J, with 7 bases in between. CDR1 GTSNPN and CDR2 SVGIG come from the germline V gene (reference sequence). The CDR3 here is CAWSSGGNQPQHF. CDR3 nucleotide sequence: TGTGCCTGGAGTTCGGGGGGCAATCAGCCCCAGCATTTT. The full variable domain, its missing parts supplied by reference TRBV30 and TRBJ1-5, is SQTIHQWPATLVQPVGSPLSLECTVEGTSNPNLYWYRQAAGRGLQLLFYSVGIGQISSEVPQNLSASRPQDRQFILSSKKLLLSDSGFYLCAWSSGGNQPQHFGDGTRLSIL.

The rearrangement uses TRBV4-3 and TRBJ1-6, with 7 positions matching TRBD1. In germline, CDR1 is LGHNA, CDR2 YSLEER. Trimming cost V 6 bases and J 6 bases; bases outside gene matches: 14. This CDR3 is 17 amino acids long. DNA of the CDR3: TGCGCCAGCAGTACCAATCTCCCGGGACAGATTAATTCACCCCTCCACTTT. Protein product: CASSTNLPGQINSPLHF.

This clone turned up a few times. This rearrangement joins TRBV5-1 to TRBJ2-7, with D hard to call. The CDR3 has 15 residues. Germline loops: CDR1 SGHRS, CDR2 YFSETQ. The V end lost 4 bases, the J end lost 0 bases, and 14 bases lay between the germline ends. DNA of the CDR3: TGCGCCAGCAGCCCTGTTTCTGACACCTCCTACGAGCAGTACTTC. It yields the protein CASSPVSDTSYEQYF.

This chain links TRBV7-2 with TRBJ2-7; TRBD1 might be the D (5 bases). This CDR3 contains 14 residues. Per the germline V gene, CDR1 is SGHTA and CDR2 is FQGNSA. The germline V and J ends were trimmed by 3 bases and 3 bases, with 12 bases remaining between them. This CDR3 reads CASSFLGRDYEQYF. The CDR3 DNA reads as TGTGCCAGCAGCTTTTTAGGCAGGGACTACGAGCAGTACTTC. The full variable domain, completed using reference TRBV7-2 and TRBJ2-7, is GAGVSQSPSNKVTEKGKDVELRCDPISGHTALYWYRQSLGQGLEFLIYFQGNSAPDKSGLPSDRFSAERTGGSVSTLTIQRTQQEDSAVYLCASSFLGRDYEQYFGPGTRLTVT.

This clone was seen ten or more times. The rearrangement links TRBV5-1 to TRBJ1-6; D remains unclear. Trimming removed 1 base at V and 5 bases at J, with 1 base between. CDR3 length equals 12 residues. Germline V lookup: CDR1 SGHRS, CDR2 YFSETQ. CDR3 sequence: CASSLNNSPLHF. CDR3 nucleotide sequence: TGCGCCAGCAGCTTGAATAATTCACCCCTCCACTTT. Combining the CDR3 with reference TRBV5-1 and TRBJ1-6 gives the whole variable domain KAGVTQTPRYLIKTRGQQVTLSCSPISGHRSVSWYQQTPGQGLQFLFEYFSETQRNKGNFPGRFSGRQFSNSRSEMNVSTLELGDSALYLCASSLNNSPLHFGNGTRLTVT.

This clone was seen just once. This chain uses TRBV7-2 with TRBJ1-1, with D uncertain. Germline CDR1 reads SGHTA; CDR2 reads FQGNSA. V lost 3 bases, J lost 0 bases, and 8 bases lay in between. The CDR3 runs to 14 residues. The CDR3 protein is CASSFQQMNTEAFF. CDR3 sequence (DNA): TGTGCCAGCAGCTTCCAACAGATGAACACTGAAGCTTTCTTT.

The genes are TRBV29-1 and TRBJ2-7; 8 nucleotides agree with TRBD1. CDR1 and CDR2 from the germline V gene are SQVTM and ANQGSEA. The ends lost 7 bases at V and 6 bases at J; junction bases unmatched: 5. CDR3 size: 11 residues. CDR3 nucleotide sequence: TGCAGCGGTAAGACAGGGGCCGAGCAGTACTTC. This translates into CSGKTGAEQYF.

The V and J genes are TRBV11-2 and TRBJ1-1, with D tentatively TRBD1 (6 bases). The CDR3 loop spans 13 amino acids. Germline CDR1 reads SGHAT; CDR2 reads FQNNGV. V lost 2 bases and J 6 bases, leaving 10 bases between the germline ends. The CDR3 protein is CASSLSQGPEAFF. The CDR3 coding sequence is TGTGCCAGCAGCTTAAGTCAGGGGCCTGAAGCTTTCTTT.

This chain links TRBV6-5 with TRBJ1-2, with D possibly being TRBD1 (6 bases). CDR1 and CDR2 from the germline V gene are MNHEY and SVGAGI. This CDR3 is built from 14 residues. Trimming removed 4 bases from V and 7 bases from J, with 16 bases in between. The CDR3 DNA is TGTGCCAGCAGTTCCCGGGCGGGGGGCGGTGGCTACACCTTC. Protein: CASSSRAGGGGYTF.

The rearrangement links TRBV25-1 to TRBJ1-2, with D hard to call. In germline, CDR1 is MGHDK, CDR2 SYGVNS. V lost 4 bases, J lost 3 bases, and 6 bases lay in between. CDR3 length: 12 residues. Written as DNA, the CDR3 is TGTGCCAGCAGTGTTTATGACTATGGCTACACCTTC. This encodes CASSVYDYGYTF.

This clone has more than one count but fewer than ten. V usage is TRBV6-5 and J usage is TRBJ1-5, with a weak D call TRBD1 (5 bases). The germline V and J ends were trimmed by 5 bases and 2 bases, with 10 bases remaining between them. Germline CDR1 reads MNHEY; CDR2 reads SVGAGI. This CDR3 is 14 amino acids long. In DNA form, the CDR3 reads TGTGCCAGCAGTCCAGGGATCGGCAATCAGCCCCAGCATTTT. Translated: CASSPGIGNQPQHF.

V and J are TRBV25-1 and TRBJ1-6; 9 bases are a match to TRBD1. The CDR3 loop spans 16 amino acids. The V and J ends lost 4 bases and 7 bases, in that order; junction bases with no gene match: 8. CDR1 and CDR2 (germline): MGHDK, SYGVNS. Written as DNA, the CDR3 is TGTGCCAGCAGTGGCGTAGGACAGGGGCGCAATTCACCCCTCCACTTT. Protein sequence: CASSGVGQGRNSPLHF.

The CDR3 reads CASSLATSGGVDTQYF. The CDR3 DNA reads TGTGCCAGCAGCTTAGCCACTAGCGGGGGTGTAGATACGCAGTATTTT. The chain links TRBV7-2 to TRBJ2-3; 11 bases agree with TRBD2. The trim removed 0 bases at V and 5 bases at J, leaving 4 bases unmatched. The CDR3 is 16 residues long. The V gene's germline CDR1 is SGHTA and CDR2 FQGNSA.

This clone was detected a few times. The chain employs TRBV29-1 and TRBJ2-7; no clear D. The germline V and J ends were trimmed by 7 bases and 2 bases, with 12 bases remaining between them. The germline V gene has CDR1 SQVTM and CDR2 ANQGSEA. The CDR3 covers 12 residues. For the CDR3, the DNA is TGCAGCGGGATCGACGCCGCCTACGAGCAGTACTTC. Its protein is CSGIDAAYEQYF.

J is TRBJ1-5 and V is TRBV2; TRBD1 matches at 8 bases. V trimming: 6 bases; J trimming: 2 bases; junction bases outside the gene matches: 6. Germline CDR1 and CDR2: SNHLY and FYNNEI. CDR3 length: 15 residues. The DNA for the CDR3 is TGTGCCAGCAGAGACAGGGGTGGGGGCAATCAGCCCCAGCATTTT. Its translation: CASRDRGGGNQPQHF.

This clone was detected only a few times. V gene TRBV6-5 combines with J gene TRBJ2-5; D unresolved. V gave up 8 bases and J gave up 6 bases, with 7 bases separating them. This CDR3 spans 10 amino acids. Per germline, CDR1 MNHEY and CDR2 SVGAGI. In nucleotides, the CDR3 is TGTGCCAGCGGGATGAAGACCCAGTACTTC. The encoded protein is CASGMKTQYF.

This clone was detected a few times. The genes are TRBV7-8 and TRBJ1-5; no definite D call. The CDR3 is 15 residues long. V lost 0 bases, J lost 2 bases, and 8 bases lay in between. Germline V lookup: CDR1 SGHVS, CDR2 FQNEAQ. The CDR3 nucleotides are TGTGCCAGCAGCTTAGCTGGGCAAGGCAATCAGCCCCAGCATTTT. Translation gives CASSLAGQGNQPQHF.

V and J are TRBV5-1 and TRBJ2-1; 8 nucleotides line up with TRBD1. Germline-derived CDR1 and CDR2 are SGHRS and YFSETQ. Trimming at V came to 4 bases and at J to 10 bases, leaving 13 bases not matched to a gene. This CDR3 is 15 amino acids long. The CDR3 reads CASSPGTGPLGEQFF. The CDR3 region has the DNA TGCGCCAGCAGCCCGGGGACAGGTCCGTTAGGGGAGCAGTTCTTC.

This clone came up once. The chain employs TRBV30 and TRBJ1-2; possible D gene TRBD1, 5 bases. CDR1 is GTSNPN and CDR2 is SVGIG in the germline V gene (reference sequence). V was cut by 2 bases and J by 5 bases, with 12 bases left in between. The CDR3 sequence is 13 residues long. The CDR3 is CAWSMQGPYGYTF. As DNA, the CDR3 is TGTGCCTGGAGTATGCAGGGACCTTATGGCTACACCTTC.

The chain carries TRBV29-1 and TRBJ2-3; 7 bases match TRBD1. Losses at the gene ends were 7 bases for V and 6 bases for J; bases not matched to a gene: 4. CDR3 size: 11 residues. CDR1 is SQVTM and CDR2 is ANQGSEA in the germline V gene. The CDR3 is CSGRGLDTQYF. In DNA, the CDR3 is TGCAGCGGCAGGGGGTTGGATACGCAGTATTTT.

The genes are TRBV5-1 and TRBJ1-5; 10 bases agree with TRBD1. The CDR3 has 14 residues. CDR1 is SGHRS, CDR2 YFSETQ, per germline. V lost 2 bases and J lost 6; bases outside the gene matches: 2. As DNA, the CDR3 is TGCGCCAGCAGCTTAGGGGACAGGGGTCAGCCCCAGCATTTT. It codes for CASSLGDRGQPQHF.

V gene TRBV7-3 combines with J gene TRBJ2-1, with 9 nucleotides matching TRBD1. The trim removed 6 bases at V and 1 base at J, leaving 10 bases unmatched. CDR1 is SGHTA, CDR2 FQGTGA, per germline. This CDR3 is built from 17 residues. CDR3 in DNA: TGTGCCAGCAGTCTTCGCCCGGGACAGGGTTCCTACAATGAGCAGTTCTTC. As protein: CASSLRPGQGSYNEQFF.